The 16 T cell receptor beta chains given below trace back to one sample, sequenced in a study of identical twins. One entry per CDR3 protein results from TCRdb running MiXCR on the 5' RACE reads. The sample has about 890,000 distinct CDR3 sequences, around 12% seen once. Separately, the same data were catalogued under a study of yellow fever vaccine responses in identical twins.

The sequenced sample consisted of PBMCs. The receptors shown here come from a woman between 18 and 29 years old in good health.

The chain couples TRBV27 to TRBJ1-5; TRBD1 might be the D (5 bases). From germline, CDR1 is MNHEY and CDR2 SMNVEV (reference sequence). V gave up 6 bases and J gave up 3 bases, with 9 bases separating them. CDR3 size: 13 residues. DNA for the CDR3: TGTGCCAGCAGGCCAGGGTTCAATCAGCCCCAGCATTTT. This codes for CASRPGFNQPQHF.

This clonotype was detected only a few times. J is TRBJ1-1 and V is TRBV14, with 8 bases fitting TRBD1. CDR1 and CDR2 from the germline V gene are SGHDN and FVKESK. Unmatched junction bases numbered 9, after V lost 4 bases and J lost 5 bases. The CDR3 is 15 amino acids. The CDR3 spells CASSLLGTGRTEAFF. The DNA of the CDR3 is TGTGCCAGCAGCCTCCTAGGGACAGGTCGGACTGAAGCTTTCTTT. Complete variable domain (other parts from reference TRBV14 and TRBJ1-1): EAGVTQFPSHSVIEKGQTVTLRCDPISGHDNLYWYRRVMGKEIKFLLHFVKESKQDESGMPNNRFLAERTGGTYSTLKVQPAELEDSGVYFCASSLLGTGRTEAFFGQGTRLTVV.

This clonotype occurred a few times. The CDR3 loop is CASSLAGTSNSGGYTF. The DNA for the CDR3 is TGCGCCAGCAGCTTGGCTGGGACATCAAACTCCGGTGGCTACACCTTC. The rearrangement links TRBV5-1 to TRBJ1-2; D perhaps matches TRBD1 (6 bases). CDR3 length: 16 residues. Per germline, CDR1 SGHRS and CDR2 YFSETQ. V gave up 0 bases and J gave up 7 bases, with 19 bases separating them. Full variable domain (outside the CDR3, taken from reference TRBV5-1 and TRBJ1-2): KAGVTQTPRYLIKTRGQQVTLSCSPISGHRSVSWYQQTPGQGLQFLFEYFSETQRNKGNFPGRFSGRQFSNSRSEMNVSTLELGDSALYLCASSLAGTSNSGGYTFGSGTRLTVV.

This clonotype has more than one count but fewer than ten. The chain has TRBV20-1 and TRBJ2-3, with 11 bases matching TRBD2. The CDR3 consists of 17 residues. Trimming at V came to 2 bases and at J to 2 bases, leaving 9 bases not matched to a gene. Per the germline V gene, CDR1 is DFQATT and CDR2 is SNEGSKA (reference sequence). The CDR3 DNA sequence: TGCAGTGCTAGACCACCCGGGACTAGCGGAGACACAGATACGCAGTATTTT. This codes for CSARPPGTSGDTDTQYF.

V is TRBV7-2 and J is TRBJ2-1; 9 positions agree with TRBD2. The V gene end was trimmed by 3 bases and the J gene end by 8 bases; junction bases not matched to a gene: 11. Germline V gives CDR1 SGHTA, CDR2 FQGNSA. The CDR3 extends over 16 amino acids. CDR3 residues: CASSFRGGRAVDEQFF. CDR3 in DNA: TGTGCCAGCAGCTTTAGGGGCGGGAGGGCCGTCGATGAGCAGTTCTTC.

This chain joins TRBV21-1 and TRBJ2-5; the D segment call TRBD1 is taken from the table without a DNA check. TRBV21-1 is described as a pseudogene. This CDR3 contains 17 residues. CDR3 bases: TGTGCCAGCAGCAAAGGGGGGGTGGACACCTCCCAAGAGACCCAGTACTTC. The encoded protein is CASSKGGVDTSQETQYF.

The CDR3 loop reads CASSLDAGTGWNEQFF. CDR3 nucleotide sequence: TGCGCCAGCAGCTTGGACGCCGGGACAGGGTGGAATGAGCAGTTCTTC. V usage is TRBV5-1 and J usage is TRBJ2-1; 9 bases align to TRBD1. Trimming at V came to 0 bases and at J to 7 bases, leaving 8 bases not matched to a gene. Germline-derived CDR1 and CDR2 are SGHRS and YFSETQ. This CDR3 is built from 16 residues.

This clonotype was picked up many times. The chain recombines TRBV9 with TRBJ1-2; D not certain. The V and J ends lost 3 bases and 10 bases respectively, with 7 bases between them. The CDR3 covers 10 residues. Germline lookup yields CDR1 SGDLS and CDR2 YYNGEE. The CDR3 loop is CASSGSDYTF. The CDR3 DNA reads as TGTGCCAGCAGCGGCAGCGACTACACCTTC.

This clonotype was observed a few times. The CDR3 bases are TGTGCCAGCAGGAAGAGGGGCCGGCAGCCCCAGCATTTT. Translating it yields CASRKRGRQPQHF. The chain carries TRBV2 and TRBJ1-5, with D possibly TRBD1 on 5 matching bases. CDR3 length: 13 residues. Germline V gene lookup returns CDR1 SNHLY and CDR2 FYNNEI. The V gene lost 6 bases and the J gene lost 7 bases, with 13 bases spanning the gap.

The chain recombines TRBV10-3 with TRBJ2-1; 10 bases align to TRBD2. This CDR3 is built from 14 residues. V trimming: 7 bases; J trimming: 8 bases; junction bases outside the gene matches: 8. Germline CDR1 and CDR2: ENHRY and SYGVKD. The CDR3 spells CAIMRSSGSYEQFF. For the CDR3, the DNA is TGTGCCATCATGCGTTCTAGCGGGAGCTATGAGCAGTTCTTC.

This clonotype has more than one count but fewer than ten. This sequence joins TRBV12-3 or TRBV12-4 and TRBJ2-2; D not resolved. This CDR3 region has 13 residues. V gave up 6 bases and J gave up 0 bases, with 5 bases separating them. Here the CDR3 DNA reads TGTGCCAGCAGAAGATCGAACACCGGGGAGCTGTTTTTT. Its protein product is CASRRSNTGELFF.

In DNA form, the CDR3 reads TGTGCCAGCAGCCGGAAGGGGGCTAGCGGGGACCAAGAGACCCAGTACTTC. Translated, it gives CASSRKGASGDQETQYF. The chain is built from TRBV4-2 and TRBJ2-5, with 9 nucleotides matching TRBD2. This CDR3 contains 17 residues. Germline CDR1 is LGHNA and CDR2 is YNFKEQ. V lost 4 bases to trimming and J lost 0 bases; unmatched junction nucleotides: 9.

This clonotype was recorded a few times. J is TRBJ2-1 and V is TRBV10-3; 13 bases line up with TRBD2. The CDR3 is made up of 16 amino acids. Germline V gives CDR1 ENHRY, CDR2 SYGVKD. J gave up 6 bases and V 7 bases, and 9 bases lay outside the gene matches. Written as DNA, the CDR3 is TGTGCCATCACCCCTACTAGCGGGAGGGCGTTCAATGAGCAGTTCTTC. Protein product: CAITPTSGRAFNEQFF.

This clonotype has just a few counts. The chain employs TRBV3-1 and TRBJ1-6, with D unclear. The germline V and J ends were trimmed by 3 bases and 7 bases, with 16 bases remaining between them. Germline lookup yields CDR1 LGHDT and CDR2 YNNKEL (reference sequence). CDR3 length: 16 residues. CDR3 nucleotide sequence: TGTGCCAGCAGCCAGAAGACGACATCGATGAATTCACCCCTCCACTTT. It translates to CASSQKTTSMNSPLHF.

The genes are TRBV6-1 and TRBJ2-2, with 9 bases fitting TRBD1. Germline CDR1 reads MNHNS; CDR2 reads SASEGT. The CDR3 is 15 residues long. With V trimmed by 7 bases and J by 1 base, 4 bases remained unmatched. CDR3 nucleotides: TGTGCCAGCAACCCGGGACAGGGGAACACCGGGGAGCTGTTTTTT. Protein: CASNPGQGNTGELFF.

This clonotype was picked up a small number of times. The chain uses TRBV7-7 and TRBJ1-4, with 8 bases aligning to TRBD1. Trimming removed 5 bases from V and 10 bases from J; junction bases left unmatched: 6. The germline gives CDR1 SSHAT, CDR2 FNYEAQ (reference sequence). CDR3 length: 13 amino acids. The CDR3, as DNA: TGTGCCAGCAGCAGCGGACAGGGAGGAAAACTGTTTTTT. Its translation is CASSSGQGGKLFF.